A selection of T cell receptor beta chains follows, all from one sample in a study of cytomegalovirus exposure and HLA in healthy donors. Some clones are missing from TCRdb's copy, which holds only in-frame ones; the method was immunoSEQ multiplex PCR. The sample gives around 75,000 clones, just under 85% of which show up once; approximately 3% is in the top ten. Material for sequencing was PBMCs. These receptors all come from a man between 25 and 39 years old in good health and CMV-seronegative. Both conserved end residues are part of each CDR3. Fields, in order: clone size, V gene, J gene, D gene, CDR3 protein, CDR3 DNA. A D gene is named only where the DNA matches it firmly. The size entry is marked missing in some rows and otherwise reads once, few, many or a size class.

-	TRBV12-2	TRBJ1-2	-	CASRLVEGAEGYGYTF	TGTGCAAGTCGCTTAGTCGAGGGGGCGGAAGGCTATGGCTACACCTTC
-	TRBV19	TRBJ2-5	TRBD2	CASRTSGQETQYF	TGTGCCAGCAGGACTAGCGGACAAGAGACCCAGTACTTC
-	TRBV6-1	TRBJ2-5	TRBD1	CASSGWTGGVETQYF	TGTGCCAGCAGTGGTTGGACAGGGGGCGTAGAGACCCAGTACTTC
few	TRBV19	TRBJ1-5	TRBD1	CASSSGTGGEQPQHF	TGTGCCAGTAGTAGTGGGACAGGGGGAGAACAGCCCCAGCATTTT
-	TRBV5-8	TRBJ2-2	TRBD1	CASRYKGQGTNTGELFF	TGTGCCAGCAGGTACAAGGGACAGGGTACGAACACCGGGGAGCTGTTTTTT
-	TRBV6-5	TRBJ2-1	TRBD2	CASSYSGTREVPEQFF	TGTGCCAGCAGTTACTCGGGGACTAGGGAGGTTCCTGAGCAGTTCTTC
-	TRBV6-1	TRBJ2-1	TRBD1	CASSVGDSSYNEQFF	TGTGCCAGCAGTGTGGGGGACAGCTCCTACAATGAGCAGTTCTTC
-	TRBV18	TRBJ2-6	-	CASSERSWSEYLSSGANVLTF	TGTGCCAGCTCAGAAAGGTCCTGGTCGGAGTATCTTTCCTCTGGGGCCAACGTCCTGACTTTC
-	TRBV19	TRBJ2-1	TRBD2	CASSLWREGPNEQFF	TGTGCCAGTAGTCTCTGGCGGGAGGGCCCCAATGAGCAGTTCTTC
-	TRBV6-6	TRBJ1-5	TRBD1	CASRDRGAGQPQHF	TGTGCCAGCAGAGACAGGGGAGCGGGTCAGCCCCAGCATTTT
-	TRBV5-6	TRBJ1-5	TRBD1	CASSLARRQGNQPQHF	TGTGCCAGCAGCTTGGCCAGGAGACAGGGTAATCAGCCCCAGCATTTT